This T cell receptor (beta chain) is from a study of cytomegalovirus exposure and HLA in healthy donors. Across the whole study: There were under 140 million unique TCR beta sequences, drawn from approximately 190 million T cells, in an earlier analysis. Findings of the study overall: A later analysis linked a missense variant in DCLRE1C to the trimming of TCR beta V and J genes. Associated with HLA alleles at 0.05 false discovery rate in a later analysis were 16,951 TCR beta sequences.

PCR amplification relied on 60 Vbeta primers (plus 13 Jbeta primers). Sequencing was performed with immunoSEQ multiplex PCR; in TCRdb, only in-frame clones are kept and a portion is missing. The table shows some 180,000 clones, with 77% occurring only once. This clone came up a few times. Its cognate antigen is unknown. Germline trimming cut 0 bases from V and 4 bases from J; bases unmatched to any gene: 6. This CDR3 has 15 amino acids. The germline V gene encodes CDR1 SGHDT and CDR2 YYEEEE. The sample consisted of PBMCs. J is TRBJ1-2 and V is TRBV5-6, with TRBD1 matching over 7 bases. The sequence was obtained from a young man in good health and CMV-seronegative. The CDR3 coding sequence is TGTGCCAGCAGCTTGGGGCTACAGGGGCTCTATGGCTACACCTTC. Its translation is CASSLGLQGLYGYTF.